The 31 T cell receptor beta chains given below trace back to one sample, sequenced in a study of T cells in Graves' hyperthyroidism and ophthalmopathy. What was amplified from RNA transcripts were TCR beta CDR3 regions. Researchers ran a first-round RT-PCR on the TCR CDR3 using the HTBI primer set. TCRdb recomputed calls from the multiplex PCR reads with MiXCR, one row per CDR3 protein. This table holds hundreds of thousands of distinct CDR3 sequences, more than 45% found once. What was sequenced was peripheral blood or thyroid tissue (not recorded which). The receptors shown here come from a woman between 18 and 29 years old with Graves' hyperthyroidism.

The J gene is TRBJ1-5, the V gene TRBV19, with a tentative D call TRBD1 (6 bases). CDR3 length equals 16 residues. The V gene's germline CDR1 is LNHDA and CDR2 SQIVND (reference sequence). Trimming removed 9 bases from V and 5 bases from J, with 23 bases in between. CDR3 amino acids: CASDRSGGGRDQPQHF. CDR3 DNA: TGTGCCAGCGACCGCTCGGGTGGGGGGCGAGATCAGCCCCAGCATTTT.

The chain couples TRBV2 to TRBJ2-7; D not certain. CDR3 length: 17 amino acids. The V end was cut by 1 base, the J end by 8 bases, with 24 bases between. Germline loops: CDR1 SNHLY, CDR2 FYNNEI. CDR3 region: CASSEVSAYSNQPQQYF. The CDR3, as DNA: TGTGCCAGCAGTGAAGTATCGGCCTACAGCAATCAGCCCCAGCAGTACTTC.

This chain connects TRBV29-1 to TRBJ1-1; TRBD1 might be the D (5 bases). Germline V gene sequence: CDR1 SQVTM, CDR2 ANQGSEA. The CDR3 loop spans 14 amino acids. The V end was cut by 5 bases, the J end by 3 bases, with 16 bases between. This CDR3 reads CSVWSGQGDTEAFF. CDR3 nucleotides: TGCAGCGTTTGGAGTGGGCAGGGCGACACTGAAGCTTTCTTT.

On this clonotype itself: A much larger clone lies one base from this, so it may be a read error. This rearrangement joins TRBV7-9 to TRBJ2-7, with no clear D. The V gene's germline CDR1 is SEHNR and CDR2 FQNEAQ (reference sequence). The CDR3 loop spans 10 amino acids. CDR3 loop: CGIHRDEQYF. The CDR3 DNA sequence: TGTGGTATCCATAGGGACGAGCAGTACTTC.

The rearrangement uses TRBV10-3 and TRBJ1-1; D unresolved. The germline V gene has CDR1 ENHRY and CDR2 SYGVKD. The CDR3 spans 11 residues. V gave up 10 bases and J gave up 4 bases, with 10 bases separating them. The CDR3 here is CASRRTTEAFF. The CDR3 region has the DNA TGTGCCAGCAGACGGACCACTGAAGCTTTCTTT.

This clonotype was detected only once. V is TRBV29-1 and J is TRBJ2-2, with TRBD2 as a possible D gene (5 bases). This CDR3 region has 13 residues. V lost 8 bases and J 7 bases, leaving 17 bases between the germline ends. Germline V CDR1 and CDR2: SQVTM, ANQGSEA. CDR3 sequence (DNA): TGCAGCAGTTCAGCGGAGGAGGTCGGGGAGCTGTTTTTT. This gives the protein CSSSAEEVGELFF.

The CDR3 nucleotides read TGTGCCATCAGTGCTAGAGACAGCAATCAGCCCCAGCATTTT. Translated: CAISARDSNQPQHF. The rearrangement links TRBV10-3 to TRBJ1-5; D is ambiguous. Trimming removed 4 bases at V and 1 base at J, with 8 bases between. Germline V CDR1 and CDR2: ENHRY, SYGVKD. The CDR3 extends over 14 amino acids.

This clonotype has at least ten counts. The rearrangement joins TRBV2 to TRBJ1-4; a possible D gene is TRBD1 (5 bases). The germline V gene encodes CDR1 SNHLY and CDR2 FYNNEI. Trimming took 1 base from V and 1 from J, leaving 7 bases between them. CDR3 size: 15 residues. This chain's CDR3 is CASSEGQGTNEKLFF. CDR3 bases: TGTGCCAGCAGTGAAGGGCAGGGAACTAATGAAAAACTGTTTTTT.

On this clonotype itself: The junction does not match germline at one end; this may be a read error. The gene calls are TRBV20-1 and TRBJ1-5; TRBD1 aligns across 8 bases. The CDR3 totals 14 residues. Per germline, CDR1 DFQATT and CDR2 SNEGSKA (reference sequence). This CDR3 reads CSAAGGYSNQPRHF. The CDR3 region has the DNA TGCAGTGCTGCAGGGGGCTATAGCAATCAGCCCCGGCATTTT.

The rearrangement links TRBV10-3 to TRBJ1-6; TRBD1 matches 7 bases. Germline CDR1 ENHRY, CDR2 SYGVKD. V was clipped by 10 bases and J by 7 bases; unmatched bases: 10. This CDR3 contains 14 residues. The CDR3 DNA follows: TGTGCCACCCACCCAGGGGGGTCAAATTCACCCCTCCACTTT. It codes for CATHPGGSNSPLHF.

The chain recombines TRBV9 with TRBJ1-1; the D gene is possibly TRBD1 (6 bases). Germline loops: CDR1 SGDLS, CDR2 YYNGEE. V dropped 5 bases and J dropped 7 bases, with 12 bases sitting between them. The CDR3 extends over 12 amino acids. Written as DNA, the CDR3 is TGTGCCAGCAGGGGGGGGGCCGATGAAGCTTTCTTT. This encodes CASRGGADEAFF.

This chain uses TRBV7-9 with TRBJ2-7; 7 positions agree with TRBD1. The V and J ends lost 6 bases and 2 bases, in that order; junction bases with no gene match: 13. Germline CDR1 is SEHNR and CDR2 is FQNEAQ (reference sequence). The CDR3 runs to 16 residues. The CDR3, as DNA: TGTGCCAGCAGGTCCGAAACAGGGGCTGAACCCTACGAGCAGTACTTC. As protein: CASRSETGAEPYEQYF.

This clonotype appeared many times. The V call is TRBV2, the J call TRBJ2-7; perhaps TRBD2 as D (6 bases). Per the germline V gene, CDR1 is SNHLY and CDR2 is FYNNEI. The CDR3 totals 13 residues. Trimming removed 5 bases at V and 6 bases at J, with 14 bases between. The CDR3 region has the DNA TGTGCCAGCAGTTACTCGACCGGGGGCGAGCAGTACTTC. It encodes CASSYSTGGEQYF. The full variable domain, its missing parts supplied by reference TRBV2 and TRBJ2-7, is EPEVTQTPSHQVTQMGQEVILRCVPISNHLYFYWYRQILGQKVEFLVSFYNNEISEKSEIFDDQFSVERPDGSNFTLKIRSTKLEDSAMYFCASSYSTGGEQYFGPGTRLTVT.

This chain joins TRBV10-1 and TRBJ1-3; D is undetermined. The CDR3 length is 14 residues. CDR1 WNHNN and CDR2 SYGVQD come from the germline V gene (reference sequence). The ends were cut back, 7 bases at V and 4 bases at J, with 14 bases in the middle. CDR3 residues: CASNDTPGGNTIYF. DNA for the CDR3: TGCGCCAGCAATGACACTCCAGGCGGAAACACCATATATTTT.

The chain is built from TRBV29-1 and TRBJ2-6, with D possibly TRBD1 on 5 matching bases. The V and J ends lost 6 bases and 0 bases respectively, with 12 bases between them. The germline CDR1 and CDR2 sequences are SQVTM and ANQGSEA. The CDR3 loop spans 15 amino acids. CDR3 region: CSVGHGRSGANVLTF. CDR3 in DNA: TGCAGCGTAGGACACGGACGCTCTGGGGCCAACGTCCTGACTTTC.

CDR3 nucleotide sequence: TGTGCCAGCAGCTTAGGGCGGAGTCCGGAGACCCAGTACTTC. This codes for CASSLGRSPETQYF. The chain links TRBV7-9 to TRBJ2-5; D gene unclear. This CDR3 has 14 amino acids. Germline assignment: CDR1 SEHNR and CDR2 FQNEAQ (reference sequence). Trimming cost V 1 base and J 5 bases, with 11 bases left between them.

This clonotype has a handful of counts. The chain combines TRBV19 with TRBJ1-5; D gene ambiguous. The germline gives CDR1 LNHDA, CDR2 SQIVND (reference sequence). The CDR3 is made up of 15 amino acids. Trimming pared 0 bases from V and 5 bases from J, leaving 11 bases between. This CDR3 reads CASSIDRDWDQPQHF. The DNA for the CDR3 is TGTGCCAGTAGTATAGACCGGGATTGGGATCAGCCCCAGCATTTT.

V gene TRBV12-3 or TRBV12-4 combines with J gene TRBJ1-1; 8 nucleotides line up with TRBD1. The CDR3 covers 15 residues. Unmatched junction bases numbered 9, after V lost 3 bases and J lost 6 bases. The CDR3 region has the DNA TGTGCCAGCAGTTTTACGTACAGGGGGATCGCTGAAGCTTTCTTT. It yields the protein CASSFTYRGIAEAFF.

This chain links TRBV7-8 with TRBJ2-5, with D possibly matching TRBD1 (6 bases). Germline V gene lookup returns CDR1 SGHVS and CDR2 FQNEAQ. Trimming removed 3 bases from V and 5 bases from J, with 13 bases in between. CDR3 length equals 14 residues. In DNA form, the CDR3 reads TGTGCCAGCAGCTTGCAGGGGTTGGCGGAGACCCAGTACTTC. This sequence encodes CASSLQGLAETQYF.

This chain uses TRBV7-9 with TRBJ1-2, with 8 bases aligning to TRBD1. V lost 6 bases, J lost 5 bases, and 5 bases stayed unmatched. CDR1 and CDR2 (germline): SEHNR, FQNEAQ (reference sequence). The CDR3 is 13 amino acids. The CDR3 DNA sequence: TGTGCCAGCAGTCTCAGGGGGCTATATGGCTACACCTTC. It is translated as CASSLRGLYGYTF.

This clonotype was recorded many times. The V call is TRBV10-3, the J call TRBJ1-2; 8 bases are a match to TRBD1. Germline CDR1 and CDR2: ENHRY and SYGVKD. J gave up 4 bases and V 6 bases, and 1 base lay outside the gene matches. CDR3 length: 12 amino acids. The CDR3 loop reads CAIRGQAYGYTF. CDR3 sequence (DNA): TGTGCCATCAGGGGACAGGCCTATGGCTACACCTTC.

The CDR3, as DNA: TGCAGCGTTGCTATCTCGAGGTGGGCCACCTACGAGCAGTACTTC. Amino acids: CSVAISRWATYEQYF. The V call is TRBV29-1, the J call TRBJ2-7; no reliable D call. With 4 bases removed from V and 2 bases from J, the gap between germline ends came to 18 bases. Germline CDR1 reads SQVTM; CDR2 reads ANQGSEA. This CDR3 is built from 15 residues.

This clonotype was detected a few times. V and J are TRBV5-6 and TRBJ1-3; D is unresolved. Trimming removed 0 bases from V and 0 bases from J, with 4 bases in between. The CDR3 has 14 amino acids. Germline CDR1 SGHDT, CDR2 YYEEEE. The CDR3 region is CASSLVDSGNTIYF. The CDR3 region has the DNA TGTGCCAGCAGCTTGGTAGACTCTGGAAACACCATATATTTT.

The sample holds a few counts of this clonotype. The chain has TRBV7-2 and TRBJ1-5; D may be TRBD1 (6 bases). This CDR3 region has 17 residues. Trimming removed 4 bases from V and 1 base from J, with 17 bases in between. CDR1 is SGHTA, CDR2 FQGNSA, per germline. The CDR3 DNA reads TGTGCCAGCAGCTCGCTCTTCGAACAGGGCAGCAATCAGCCCCAGCATTTT. This gives the protein CASSSLFEQGSNQPQHF.

This clonotype was seen a handful of times. The chain has TRBV12-3 or TRBV12-4 and TRBJ2-5, with D perhaps matching TRBD2 (6 bases). CDR3 length: 15 amino acids. Trimming left V 7 bases short and J 0 bases short, with 15 bases between. The CDR3 sequence: CASTRRGSDQETQYF. CDR3 nucleotides: TGTGCCAGCACTAGGCGGGGCAGCGACCAAGAGACCCAGTACTTC.

In this sample, this clonotype turned up a few times. V usage is TRBV7-9 and J usage is TRBJ1-2; D perhaps matches TRBD1 (6 bases). This CDR3 is built from 16 residues. Germline CDR1 reads SEHNR; CDR2 reads FQNEAQ (reference sequence). V was cut by 5 bases and J by 5 bases, with 21 bases left in between. The CDR3 protein is CASSLGGSDSGYGYTF. CDR3 in DNA: TGTGCCAGCAGCCTAGGGGGATCGGACAGCGGTTATGGCTACACCTTC.

This clonotype appeared a single time. The rearrangement joins TRBV19 to TRBJ1-1; 7 bases align to TRBD1. Germline CDR1 reads LNHDA; CDR2 reads SQIVND (reference sequence). The CDR3 contains 12 residues. This CDR3 reads CGARGVNTEAFF. CDR3 nucleotides: TGTGGGGCCAGGGGGGTGAACACTGAAGCTTTCTTT.

This clonotype has a handful of counts. This chain uses TRBV20-1 with TRBJ1-2; 7 bases align to TRBD1. The length of the CDR3 is 13 residues. Germline values: CDR1 DFQATT, CDR2 SNEGSKA (reference sequence). Losses at the gene ends were 5 bases for V and 5 bases for J; bases not matched to a gene: 8. The CDR3 DNA reads TGCAGTGCTCCCGGGACAGAGTTTTATGGCTACACCTTC. Amino acids: CSAPGTEFYGYTF.

This clonotype was detected a few times. V and J are TRBV7-2 and TRBJ1-1, with D maybe TRBD1 (5 bases). Trimming took 4 bases from V and 10 from J, leaving 16 bases between them. Germline values: CDR1 SGHTA, CDR2 FQGNSA. CDR3 length equals 13 residues. CDR3 sequence: CASSSSGTRRAFF. CDR3 DNA: TGTGCCAGCAGCTCCTCCGGGACCCGGAGAGCTTTCTTT.

The chain uses TRBV12-3 or TRBV12-4 and TRBJ1-4, with TRBD1 identical over 8 bases. The CDR3 extends over 15 amino acids. Losses at the gene ends were 7 bases for V and 6 bases for J; bases not matched to a gene: 10. This CDR3 reads CASTPYGQGHEKLFF. CDR3 DNA sequence: TGTGCCAGCACCCCGTATGGACAGGGACATGAAAAACTGTTTTTT.

The CDR3 bases are TGTGCCAGCAGGACAGGGACACCAGACACACCCCTCCACTTT. Translating it yields CASRTGTPDTPLHF. V and J are TRBV2 and TRBJ1-6; 7 bases align to TRBD1. J lost 11 bases, V lost 6 bases, and 10 bases had no gene match. The V gene's germline CDR1 is SNHLY and CDR2 FYNNEI. The CDR3 spans 14 residues.